This TCR beta chain was sequenced during a study of T cells in Graves' hyperthyroidism and ophthalmopathy. Researchers amplified the TCR beta CDR3 regions from RNA transcripts. During a first-round RT-PCR of the TCR CDR3, the HTBI primer set was used. Each CDR3 protein is one row after TCRdb ran MiXCR on the multiplex PCR reads. Of about 350,000 distinct CDR3 sequences listed, 15% to 20% were seen once; the top ten hold roughly a sixth. The CDR3 runs to 13 residues. The germline CDR1 and CDR2 sequences are LNHDA and SQIVND (reference sequence). The V end was cut by 5 bases, the J end by 0 bases, with 7 bases between.

The TCR comes from a woman aged 40 to 50 with Graves' ophthalmopathy. Sequencing was carried out using blood. The rearrangement uses TRBV19 and TRBJ1-2; the D is unclear. CDR3 bases: TGTGCCAGTAGTCCCGCCGCTAACTATGGCTACACCTTC. Translation gives CASSPAANYGYTF.